This entry lists 30 T cell receptor beta chains sequenced from one sample in a study of CD8+ T cells in alopecia areata. As the sequencing template, cDNA was produced by extracting RNA and reverse transcribing it. Method: immunoSEQ multiplex PCR; TCRdb's copy keeps in-frame clones and lacks some. The profile covers about 300,000 clones, none occurring a single time. Markers including CD4, CD8alpha, NKG2D and NKG2ACE guided sorting of pooled cutaneous lymph node cells. Sequenced material: CD4+ T cells sorted from a lymph node. The origin of the receptors is a C3H/HeJ mouse with alopecia areata. Strain MHC haplotype: H2-k.

As to this clone: Genes and germline come from the mouse. The read ends 4 residues early relative to the CDR3; the germline J gene fills the gap. The chain has TRBV13-1 and TRBJ2-4; possibly TRBD1 for D (6 bases). The CDR3 contains 14 residues. Germline V gives CDR1 NSHNY, CDR2 SYGAGN. CDR3 bases read: TGTGCCAGCAGTGATGCACGCAGGGGAAAC. Translating gives CASSDARRGN. The entire CDR3 reads CASSDARRGNTLYF.

Comments on this clone: The listed genes are named as in mouse. The read halts 4 residues ahead of the CDR3 end, with the missing end drawn from the germline J gene. The chain is built from TRBV13-1 and TRBJ2-2; D call uncertain. V lost 6 bases, J lost 2 bases, and 8 bases lay in between. Germline V gene sequence: CDR1 NSHNY, CDR2 SYGAGN. The CDR3 is 13 residues long. The CDR3 is CASKTINTGQLYF. The DNA read from the CDR3 is TGTGCCAGCAAAACAATCAACACCGGG.

This clone was detected a few times. Gene names refer to mouse genes. Coverage ceases 4 residues before the CDR3 finishes, and the germline J gene fills in the end. The chain combines TRBV19 with TRBJ1-1, with TRBD1 as a possible D gene (6 bases). Germline-derived CDR1 and CDR2 are FNHDT and SITEND (reference sequence). Trimming took 1 base from V and 1 from J, leaving 11 bases between them. This CDR3 comprises 15 residues. The CDR3 loop reads CASSIPRDKNTEVFF. Incomplete CDR3 DNA: TGTGCCAGCAGTATACCCCGGGACAAAAACACA. Complete variable domain (other parts from reference TRBV19 and TRBJ1-1): GGIITQTPKFLIGQEGQKLTLKCQQNFNHDTMYWYRQDSGKGLRLIYYSITENDLQKGDLSEGYDASREKKSSFSLTVTSAQKNEMAVFLCASSIPRDKNTEVFFGKGTRLTVV.

In regard to this clone: Here the gene names and germline are mouse. The sequenced fragment ends 4 residues before the CDR3 boundary, so the rest is inferred from the germline J gene. The chain links TRBV19 to TRBJ2-3, with 10 bases fitting TRBD2. CDR3 length: 16 residues. Germline V gives CDR1 FNHDT, CDR2 SITEND (reference sequence). J was trimmed by 0 bases and V by 5 bases; bases with no gene match: 6. Here the CDR3 reads CASRFTGGGSAETLYF. The CDR3 DNA, read in part, is TGTGCCAGCAGGTTTACTGGGGGGGGTAGTGCAGAA.

Remarks on this clone: The gene names here belong to mouse. The read gets to within 4 residues of the CDR3 end, and the germline J gene fills in the rest. The chain couples TRBV1 to TRBJ2-5; TRBD1 might be the D (6 bases). Germline loops: CDR1 NSQYPW, CDR2 LRSPGD (reference sequence). This CDR3 comprises 14 residues. The CDR3 is CTCSADSGEDTQYF. Incomplete CDR3 DNA: TGCACCTGCAGTGCAGATTCAGGGGAAGAC.

Regarding this clone: Germline and genes: mouse. The read stops 4 residues short of the end of the CDR3; the missing end is completed from the germline J gene. This sequence joins TRBV29 and TRBJ2-4, with D perhaps matching TRBD1 (5 bases). Trimming removed 8 bases from V and 0 bases from J, with 9 bases in between. This CDR3 region has 13 residues. Germline V CDR1 and CDR2: MSHET, SYDVDS. CDR3 in amino acids: CASETASQNTLYF. Partial CDR3 DNA: TGTGCTAGCGAGACAGCTAGTCAAAAC.

Comments on this clone: These gene names are mouse names. CDR3 sequence reads: CASSPRQANSDYTF. Incomplete CDR3 DNA: TGTGCCAGCAGTCCTCGACAGGCAAACTCC. The V and J genes are TRBV19 and TRBJ1-2; tentatively, D is TRBD1 (6 bases). The CDR3 goes on 4 residues after the read ends, and that part is filled in from the germline J gene. Germline V gene data show CDR1 as FNHDT and CDR2 as SITEND (reference sequence). The CDR3 covers 14 residues. Trimming took 4 bases from V and 0 from J, leaving 10 bases between them.

This clone was seen a few times. The gene symbols are mouse symbols. The CDR3 extends 4 residues past the end of the read, so its final part is completed from the germline J gene. This rearrangement joins TRBV19 to TRBJ2-5; 9 bases match TRBD1. The V gene's germline CDR1 is FNHDT and CDR2 SITEND (reference sequence). The CDR3 spans 15 residues. Unmatched junction bases numbered 3, after V lost 2 bases and J lost 2 bases. The covered CDR3 bases are TGTGCCAGCAGTATGAGGGACAGGGTCCAAGAC. Its protein product is CASSMRDRVQD. The entire CDR3 reads CASSMRDRVQDTQYF. Filled out from reference TRBV19 and TRBJ2-5, the complete variable domain reads GGIITQTPKFLIGQEGQKLTLKCQQNFNHDTMYWYRQDSGKGLRLIYYSITENDLQKGDLSEGYDASREKKSSFSLTVTSAQKNEMAVFLCASSMRDRVQDTQYFGPGTRLLVL.

The table lists this clone with a few counts. These gene names are mouse names. The CDR3 end is not reached by the read, which stops 4 residues before it; the germline J gene fills it in. The V gene is TRBV19, the J gene TRBJ2-3, with D maybe TRBD1 (6 bases). Germline V gene sequence: CDR1 FNHDT, CDR2 SITEND (reference sequence). CDR3 size: 15 residues. With 2 bases removed from V and 0 bases from J, the gap between germline ends came to 10 bases. The sequenced CDR3 bases are TGTGCCAGCAGTATCATACAGGGTAGTGCAGAA. This translates into CASSIIQGSAE. From start to end, the CDR3 is CASSIIQGSAETLYF.

This clone was seen a handful of times. Gene names are the mouse ones. The CDR3 goes on 4 residues after the read ends, and that part is filled in from the germline J gene. The chain has TRBV31 and TRBJ2-5, with TRBD2 identical over 11 bases. Trimming at V came to 1 base and at J to 2 bases, leaving 2 bases not matched to a gene. The CDR3 runs 15 residues. The germline gives CDR1 GKSSPN, CDR2 SITVG. The CDR3 here is CAWSPGLGAQDTQYF. Partial CDR3 DNA: TGTGCCTGGAGTCCGGGACTGGGGGCCCAAGAC.

With regard to this clone: Gene names refer to mouse genes. Read sequence stops 4 residues before the CDR3 end, and the germline J gene provides the missing end. The rearrangement links TRBV29 to TRBJ1-2; weak D call: TRBD1 (5 bases). Per germline, CDR1 MSHET and CDR2 SYDVDS. The CDR3 runs to 15 residues. Trimming removed 3 bases at V and 2 bases at J, with 13 bases between. This CDR3 is CASSFPRRENSDYTF. CDR3 bases read: TGTGCTAGCAGTTTCCCGCGCAGGGAGAACTCC.

Only a few counts were recorded for this clone. The genes are named according to mouse. The sequence runs out 3 residues before the end of the CDR3; the remainder is reconstructed from the germline J gene. The rearrangement joins TRBV19 to TRBJ1-6; possible D gene TRBD1, 6 bases. TRBJ1-6 is filed as an ORF, its function uncertain. Germline V CDR1 and CDR2: FNHDT, SITEND (reference sequence). Trimming left V 2 bases short and J 4 bases short, with 13 bases between. The CDR3 consists of 16 residues. CDR3 DNA, as far as it was read: TGTGCCAGCAGTATTAGGGGGGCGGGATATAATTCGCCC. This gives the protein CASSIRGAGYNSP. The entire CDR3 sequence reads CASSIRGAGYNSPLYF.

This clone has only a few counts. Genes and germline are mouse. CDR3 residues: CTCSGDWDEQYF. The part of the CDR3 DNA that was read is TGCACCTGCAGTGGGGACTGGGAT. This rearrangement joins TRBV1 to TRBJ2-7; 9 positions match TRBD2. The CDR3 end is not reached by the read, which stops 4 residues before it; the germline J gene fills it in. CDR1 NSQYPW and CDR2 LRSPGD come from the germline V gene (reference sequence). The CDR3 totals 12 residues. Full variable domain (missing parts from reference TRBV1 and TRBJ2-7): VTLLEQNPRWRLVPRGQAVNLRCILKNSQYPWMSWYQQDLQKQLQWLFTLRSPGDKEVKSLPGADYLATRVTDTELRLQVANMSQGRTLYCTCSGDWDEQYFGPGTRLTVL.

This clone was detected a few times. Any gene name here is a mouse gene name. The read terminates 4 residues ahead of where the CDR3 ends, so the germline J gene completes it. In the same sample, other DNA sequences code for this CDR3. V gene TRBV5 combines with J gene TRBJ2-3; no clear D. The length of the CDR3 is 14 residues. Germline CDR1 is LGHNA and CDR2 is YNLKQL (reference sequence). The V and J ends lost 0 bases and 0 bases respectively, with 4 bases between them. The CDR3: CASSQEGSAETLYF. The sequenced part of the CDR3 DNA is TGTGCCAGCAGCCAAGAAGGTAGTGCAGAA.

As concerns this clone: Any gene name here is a mouse gene name. The read is 4 residues too short to cover the CDR3 end, so that end is filled in from the germline J gene. This chain connects TRBV1 to TRBJ2-5; no clear D gene. The CDR3 runs to 16 residues. Trimming left V 0 bases short and J 0 bases short, with 10 bases between. Germline V gives CDR1 NSQYPW, CDR2 LRSPGD (reference sequence). CDR3 sequence: CTCSADPGLNQDTQYF. The sequenced part of the CDR3 DNA is TGCACCTGCAGTGCAGATCCTGGTCTTAACCAAGAC. Filled out from reference TRBV1 and TRBJ2-5, the complete variable domain reads VTLLEQNPRWRLVPRGQAVNLRCILKNSQYPWMSWYQQDLQKQLQWLFTLRSPGDKEVKSLPGADYLATRVTDTELRLQVANMSQGRTLYCTCSADPGLNQDTQYFGPGTRLLVL.

About this clone: Gene labels here are mouse ones. Read data end 4 residues before the CDR3 end; the end is taken from the germline J gene. This sequence joins TRBV3 and TRBJ2-5; TRBD1 aligns across 7 bases. The length of the CDR3 is 14 residues. In germline, CDR1 is SNHLY, CDR2 FYNGKV (reference sequence). The CDR3 DNA, read in part, is TGTGCCAGCAGCTTAGGGCAGGGGGAAGAC. Translation gives CASSLGQGED. The whole CDR3 protein is CASSLGQGEDTQYF.

This clone has just a few counts. Germline and genes here are mouse. With the read ending 4 residues before the CDR3 end, the germline J gene is used to fill in that end. The sample contains more than one DNA sequence encoding this CDR3. The chain employs TRBV1 and TRBJ2-5, with a tentative D call TRBD1 (5 bases). CDR3 length: 13 amino acids. CDR1 is NSQYPW and CDR2 is LRSPGD in the germline V gene (reference sequence). Between the trimmed V and J ends, which lost 1 base and 3 bases, there was a span of 5 bases. The CDR3 DNA, read in part, is TGCACCTGCAGTGCAGGGACACAAGAC. Translated: CTCSAGTQD. The full-length CDR3 reads as CTCSAGTQDTQYF.

This clone was recorded at least ten times. The gene names given are mouse names. The read ends 4 residues shy of where the CDR3 ends; the end is completed using the germline J gene. This CDR3 is also generated by other DNA sequences in the sample. The V gene is TRBV31, the J gene TRBJ2-3; D is perhaps TRBD1 (5 bases). V lost 1 base to trimming and J lost 0 bases, with 5 bases between them. This CDR3 contains 13 residues. Germline assignment: CDR1 GKSSPN and CDR2 SITVG. The DNA read from the CDR3 is TGTGCCTGGAGTCAGGGGAGTGCAGAA. Amino acids: CAWSQGSAE. The full CDR3 sequence reads CAWSQGSAETLYF.

Remarks on this clone: Gene names and germline refer to mouse. Read coverage stops 4 residues before the CDR3 terminus; the germline J gene supplies the remainder. Other DNA sequences in this sample translate to the same CDR3. The chain carries TRBV19 and TRBJ2-7, with D tentatively TRBD1 (6 bases). There are 14 residues in the CDR3. From germline, CDR1 is FNHDT and CDR2 SITEND (reference sequence). This chain's CDR3 is CASSIPGQNYEQYF. The CDR3 DNA, read in part, is TGTGCCAGCAGTATACCGGGACAAAATTAT.

This clone was counted a few times. Germline and genes here are mouse. With the read ending 4 residues before the CDR3 end, the germline J gene is used to fill in that end. The chain combines TRBV19 with TRBJ1-2; a possible D gene is TRBD1 (6 bases). CDR3 length equals 14 residues. Trimming pared 3 bases from V and 3 bases from J, leaving 12 bases between. The V gene's germline CDR1 is FNHDT and CDR2 SITEND (reference sequence). Incomplete CDR3 DNA: TGTGCCAGCAGTAAAGGGCCAGGGGACTCC. Its protein is CASSKGPGDS. The entire CDR3 protein is CASSKGPGDSDYTF.

Concerning this clone itself: Gene and germline names: mouse. The CDR3 region is CASSYRGNSDYTF. The CDR3 DNA, read in part, is TGTGCCAGCAGTTACAGGGGAAACTCC. The V and J genes are TRBV13-3 and TRBJ1-2; 7 bases match TRBD1. With the read ending 4 residues before the CDR3 end, the germline J gene is used to fill in that end. The trim removed 4 bases at V and 1 base at J, leaving 1 base unmatched. CDR1 is NNHDY and CDR2 is SYVADS in the germline V gene. The CDR3 is made up of 13 amino acids.

This clone was observed a few times. The genes and germline here are from mouse. The read stops 4 residues short of the end of the CDR3; the missing end is completed from the germline J gene. The chain combines TRBV13-2 with TRBJ2-5; 7 bases agree with TRBD1. The CDR3 has 13 residues. Germline V gene lookup returns CDR1 NNHNN and CDR2 SYGAGS (reference sequence). CDR3 DNA, as far as it was read: TGTGCCAGCGGGGCCGGGACAGACGAC. Amino acid sequence: CASGAGTDD. The entire CDR3 protein is CASGAGTDDTQYF.

This clone was found a few times. Mouse gene names apply. Other DNA sequences of this sample code for an identical CDR3. CDR3 bases read: TGCACCTGCAGTGGGCCGGGACAGGGGGCT. Translating gives CTCSGPGQGA. The CDR3 reads in full as CTCSGPGQGAEQFF. The chain uses TRBV1 and TRBJ2-1, with 10 bases fitting TRBD1. The sequenced fragment ends 4 residues before the CDR3 boundary, so the rest is inferred from the germline J gene. CDR3 size: 14 residues. Germline V gene lookup returns CDR1 NSQYPW and CDR2 LRSPGD (reference sequence).

About this clone itself: Germline and genes here are mouse. The CDR3 is cut off 4 residues early in the read; its end comes from the germline J gene. The V gene is TRBV19, the J gene TRBJ2-2, with TRBD2 matching over 8 bases. Unmatched junction bases numbered 5, after V lost 4 bases and J lost 0 bases. Germline V gene lookup returns CDR1 FNHDT and CDR2 SITEND (reference sequence). This CDR3 region has 16 residues. The CDR3 is CASSWTGSSNTGQLYF. The covered CDR3 bases are TGTGCCAGCAGTTGGACTGGGTCCTCAAACACCGGG.

Of note for this clone: Mouse gene names apply. Read data end 4 residues before the CDR3 end; the end is taken from the germline J gene. This chain links TRBV31 with TRBJ2-2, with D maybe TRBD1 (6 bases). Trimming stripped 4 bases from V and 2 bases from J, with 8 bases between. Germline CDR1 GKSSPN, CDR2 SITVG. The CDR3 totals 13 residues. CDR3 region: CAWTGENTGQLYF. The CDR3 DNA, read in part, is TGTGCCTGGACAGGGGAGAACACCGGG.

As for this clone: Germline and genes: mouse. The read finishes 4 residues shy of the CDR3 end, and the germline J gene is used to complete it. At the DNA level, this CDR3 is encoded by other sequences in the same sample as well. The V and J genes are TRBV1 and TRBJ2-1; 7 nucleotides align to TRBD1. The J segment lost 4 bases and the V segment lost 0 bases, leaving 3 bases of the junction unmatched. Germline lookup yields CDR1 NSQYPW and CDR2 LRSPGD (reference sequence). This CDR3 region has 15 residues. The sequenced part of the CDR3 DNA is TGCACCTGCAGTGCAGATCTGGGACAGTATGCT. It specifies CTCSADLGQYA. From start to end, the CDR3 is CTCSADLGQYAEQFF.

This clone has a handful of counts. Any gene name here is a mouse gene name. The DNA ends 4 residues before the CDR3 does, and the rest of the CDR3 is filled in from the germline J gene. The V and J genes are TRBV19 and TRBJ1-1, with 7 bases matching TRBD1. After removal of 5 bases from V and 1 base from J, the junction contained 8 bases not matched to a gene. Per the germline V gene, CDR1 is FNHDT and CDR2 is SITEND (reference sequence). The CDR3 length is 15 residues. Incomplete CDR3 DNA: TGTGCCAGCAGATCCCCGGGACAGCAAAACACA. Amino acid sequence: CASRSPGQQNT. The whole CDR3 protein is CASRSPGQQNTEVFF. Complete variable domain (other parts from reference TRBV19 and TRBJ1-1): GGIITQTPKFLIGQEGQKLTLKCQQNFNHDTMYWYRQDSGKGLRLIYYSITENDLQKGDLSEGYDASREKKSSFSLTVTSAQKNEMAVFLCASRSPGQQNTEVFFGKGTRLTVV.

Turning to this clone: Gene names denote mouse genes. With the read ending 4 residues before the CDR3 end, the germline J gene is used to fill in that end. This sequence joins TRBV13-2 and TRBJ2-1, with TRBD1 as a possible D gene (5 bases). Germline lookup yields CDR1 NNHNN and CDR2 SYGAGS (reference sequence). This CDR3 spans 14 amino acids. V lost 1 base and J 6 bases, leaving 11 bases between the germline ends. The sequenced CDR3 bases are TGTGCCAGCGGTGATCTCCAGGGTGGTGCT. Its protein product is CASGDLQGGA. The whole CDR3 sequence reads CASGDLQGGAEQFF.

There are a few counts of this clone. Gene names are mouse gene names. The CDR3 extends 4 residues past the end of the read, so its final part is completed from the germline J gene. This same CDR3 is encoded by further DNA sequences in the sample. The chain couples TRBV14 to TRBJ1-1; D is possibly TRBD1 (5 bases). The CDR3 runs 13 residues. Germline lookup yields CDR1 SGHDT and CDR2 FRDEAV. V was pared by 2 bases and J by 0 bases, with 5 bases between. The sequenced part of the CDR3 DNA is TGTGCCAGCAGTTTGACAGCAAACACA. This codes for CASSLTANT. The whole CDR3 sequence reads CASSLTANTEVFF.

This clone was detected only a few times. The germline and genes are mouse ones. The observed sequence ends 4 residues before the CDR3 terminus, with the missing tail filled in from the germline J gene. The gene calls are TRBV13-3 and TRBJ1-2; 12 bases fit TRBD1. This CDR3 is built from 13 residues. Germline loops: CDR1 NNHDY, CDR2 SYVADS. Incomplete CDR3 DNA: TGTGCCAGCAGTTGGGACAGGGGGCGC. Translating it yields CASSWDRGR. In full, the CDR3 reads CASSWDRGRDYTF.